This TCR beta chain was profiled in a study of blood T cells in healthy people across ages. Alongside a J-beta primer mix, a sample-barcoded 5' primer served in a second PCR lasting about 7 to 12 cycles. TCRdb re-called the 5' RACE reads through MiXCR, storing one row per CDR3 protein. The sample contains approximately 960,000 distinct CDR3 sequences, 25% to 35% of which appear only once. V was shortened by 2 bases and J by 1 base, with 14 bases between the two germline ends. The CDR3 runs to 16 residues. Germline V gene data show CDR1 as MDHEN and CDR2 as SYDVKM. This clonotype appeared a single time. This same sample was also taken into another study, of T cells of mothers and their children.

The chain combines TRBV28 with TRBJ1-1, with no clear D. This TCR derives from a woman aged 40 to 50 in good health. Sequencing input: blood. In DNA form, the CDR3 reads TGTGCCAGCAGTTTAACGTCGGGCAGGAGGAACACTGAAGCTTTCTTT. Translating gives CASSLTSGRRNTEAFF.